What follows is one T cell receptor beta chain and its context. In its sample, this clonotype was seen many times. This clone's antigen is unknown. Base qualities were left out, and no much larger clone turns up one base away. In light of the paper, this sample's treatment or condition label describes: allogeneic hematopoietic cell transplantation with graft depleted of TCRalphabeta T cells and CD19 B cells. Transplant recipients were children who received TCRalphabeta/CD19-depleted allogeneic hematopoietic cell grafts. This specimen belongs to a study of T-cell reconstitution after alpha-beta-depleted transplantation in children (dated by TCRdb to the mid-2010s). In the study overall: T-cell immune reconstitution after TCRalphabeta/CD19-depleted allogeneic hematopoietic cell transplantation in children was quantitatively tracked in the study by means of TCR repertoire profiling. Findings and caveats that apply to the study as a whole: The frequencies of hyperexpanded clones fell over the following months, and after one year, T-cell counts and TCRbeta diversity were mostly attributed to newly produced T cells. The high TCRbeta diversity at day 60 in some patients was ascribed to recipient T cells and intrathymic progenitors that had survived conditioning. The apparently early alphabetaT-cell count recovery about two months after transplant was reportedly dependent on only several hundred rapidly expanded clones derived from non-depleted graft cells.

Receptor amplification or capture employed PCR. Sequencer: Illumina HiSeq 2500. Molecular barcoding was employed in the preparation of TCR libraries, with unique molecular identifiers being used to normalize TCRbeta repertoire quantification. The public sequencing data were trimmed at Q25 with fastp and processed into clonotypes with MiXCR by TCRdb, which kept only in-frame beta chains. Here each entry gathers all rows of one CDR3 protein and keeps the most common genes and DNA. Recorded for this sample are 550,000 to 800,000 distinct CDR3 sequences; around 13% of them occurred a single time. Together, the top ten hold approximately 0.8% of the sample. The receptor was isolated from a girl aged 2 to 10 with congenital amegakaryocytic thrombocytopenia, due to receive a stem cell transplant. Specimen: PBMCs, collected before TCRalphabeta/CD19-depleted stem cell transplant.

The DNA sequence is given as TGCGCCAGCAGCGCGTTAGAGGGGGGGCAAGAGACCCAGTACTTC. This encodes CASSALEGGQETQYF. Recombination joined TRBV5-1 with TRBJ2-5; the D gene is perhaps TRBD2, on 7 matching bases. Based on the germline V gene, the CDR1 and CDR2 sequences are SGHRS and YFSETQ. Taken from cysteine to phenylalanine, the CDR3 has 15 residues. The entry retains the CDR3 DNA only, 45 bases that are in frame from base 1. V is cut by 4 bases and J by 2 bases, and the space between the germline ends is 15 bases.